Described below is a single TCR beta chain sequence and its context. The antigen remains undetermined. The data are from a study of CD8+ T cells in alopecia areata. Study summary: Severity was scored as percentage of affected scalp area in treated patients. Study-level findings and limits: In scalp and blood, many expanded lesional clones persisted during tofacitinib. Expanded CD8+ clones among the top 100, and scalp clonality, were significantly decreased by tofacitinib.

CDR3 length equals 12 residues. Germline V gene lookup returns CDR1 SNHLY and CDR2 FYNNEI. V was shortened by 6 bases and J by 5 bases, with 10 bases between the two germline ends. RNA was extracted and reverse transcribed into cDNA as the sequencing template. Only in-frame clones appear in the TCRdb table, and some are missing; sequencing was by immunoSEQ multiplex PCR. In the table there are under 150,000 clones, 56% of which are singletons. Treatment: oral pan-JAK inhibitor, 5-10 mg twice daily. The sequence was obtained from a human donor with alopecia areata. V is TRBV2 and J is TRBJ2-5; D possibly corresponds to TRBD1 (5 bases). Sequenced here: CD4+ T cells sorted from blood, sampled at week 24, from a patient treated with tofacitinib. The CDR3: CASRGESETQYF. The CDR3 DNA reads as TGTGCCAGCAGAGGGGAATCGGAGACCCAGTACTTC.